The T cell receptor beta chain under discussion was sequenced for a study of cytomegalovirus exposure and HLA in healthy donors. Broader study findings: Sequencing artifact likely explains a cluster of highly shared sequence variants.

Turning to this clone: The antigen is undetermined.

The length of the CDR3 is 15 residues. CDR1 is SGHTA, CDR2 FQGNSA, per germline. J gave up 6 bases and V 5 bases, and 12 bases lay outside the gene matches. PCR was performed using 60 Vbeta and 13 Jbeta primers. The assay was immunoSEQ multiplex PCR, and TCRdb's table has in-frame clones only and misses some. Of 150,000 to 200,000 clones in the sample, more than 75% were seen once. This TCR was sampled from a man in his forties or fifties in good health and CMV-seropositive. Sequencing was done on a sample of PBMCs. V usage is TRBV7-2 and J usage is TRBJ2-7, with TRBD1 matching 8 bases. The CDR3 spells CASSAHAGQVSEQYF. The CDR3 DNA reads TGTGCCAGCAGCGCCCACGCGGGACAGGTTAGCGAGCAGTACTTC.